These T cell receptor beta chains were read from a single sample in a study of blood T cell repertoires in COVID-19. Clones were read by immunoSEQ multiplex PCR, and TCRdb kept only the in-frame ones, dropping some. This sample has some 69,000 clones, with 90% found just once. Sequencing input: peripheral blood. The receptors were gathered from a man aged 60 to 69 with acute or convalescent COVID-19. Each CDR3 is given with its conserved first and last residue. Fields, in order: V gene, D gene, J gene, CDR3 protein, CDR3 DNA. A D gene is named only where the DNA matches it firmly.

V: TRBV11-3
D: .
J: TRBJ2-2
CDR3: CASQTRGGTGELFF
DNA: TGTGCCAGCCAAACCCGGGGAGGAACCGGGGAGCTGTTTTTT

V: TRBV11-1
D: TRBD1
J: TRBJ2-7
CDR3: CASSFGDRNRIYEQYF
DNA: TGTGCCAGCAGCTTTGGGGACAGGAATAGAATCTACGAGCAGTACTTC

V: TRBV6-2/TRBV6-3
D: .
J: TRBJ1-4
CDR3: CASSNRAKLFF
DNA: TGTGCCAGCAGTAACAGGGCAAAACTGTTTTTT

V: TRBV5-1
D: .
J: TRBJ1-6
CDR3: CASSFFPRDTSSYNSPLHF
DNA: TGCGCCAGCAGTTTTTTCCCCCGGGACACTTCCTCCTATAATTCACCCCTCCACTTT

V: TRBV6-5
D: .
J: TRBJ1-1
CDR3: CASSQEELSTEAFF
DNA: TGTGCCAGCAGCCAAGAGGAGCTGAGTACTGAAGCTTTCTTT

V: TRBV5-1
D: TRBD1
J: TRBJ2-7
CDR3: CASSATGNNWEQYF
DNA: TGCGCCAGCAGCGCGACAGGGAACAACTGGGAGCAGTACTTC

V: TRBV24-1
D: .
J: TRBJ2-7
CDR3: CATSDQGSYEQYF
DNA: TGTGCCACCAGTGATCAGGGGTCCTACGAGCAGTACTTC

V: TRBV5-1
D: TRBD1
J: TRBJ2-2
CDR3: CASSKVETGGGGELFF
DNA: TGCGCCAGCAGCAAGGTGGAGACAGGGGGGGGCGGGGAGCTGTTTTTT

V: TRBV7-2
D: .
J: TRBJ2-2
CDR3: CASSLVPGTGELFF
DNA: TGTGCCAGCAGCTTAGTGCCGGGTACCGGGGAGCTGTTTTTT

V: TRBV29-1
D: .
J: TRBJ1-4
CDR3: CSVETVTNEKLFF
DNA: TGCAGCGTTGAGACAGTGACAAATGAAAAACTGTTTTTT